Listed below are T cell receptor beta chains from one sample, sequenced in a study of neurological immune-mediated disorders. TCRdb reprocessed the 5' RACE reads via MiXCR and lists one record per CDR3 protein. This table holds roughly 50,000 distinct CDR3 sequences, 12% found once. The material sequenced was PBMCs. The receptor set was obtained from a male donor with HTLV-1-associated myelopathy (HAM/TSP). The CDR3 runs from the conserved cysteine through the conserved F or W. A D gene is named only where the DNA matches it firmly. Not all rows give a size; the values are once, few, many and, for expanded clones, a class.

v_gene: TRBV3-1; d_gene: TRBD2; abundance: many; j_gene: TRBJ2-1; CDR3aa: CASSQGIAGANDEQFF; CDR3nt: TGTGCCAGCAGCCAAGGGATAGCGGGGGCCAACGATGAGCAGTTCTTC
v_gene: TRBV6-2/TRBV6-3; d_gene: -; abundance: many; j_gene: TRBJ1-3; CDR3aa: CASTTISSGNTIYF; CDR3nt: TGTGCCAGCACTACAATCTCCTCTGGAAACACCATATATTTT
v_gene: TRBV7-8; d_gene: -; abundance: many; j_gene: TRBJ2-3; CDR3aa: CASSLDLRGAITDTQYF; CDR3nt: TGTGCCAGCAGCTTGGACCTGCGGGGTGCTATCACAGATACGCAGTATTTT
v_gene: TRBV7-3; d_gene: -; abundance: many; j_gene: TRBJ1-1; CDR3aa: CASSLLRAGTEAFF; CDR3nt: TGTGCCAGCAGTTTGCTTCGGGCGGGAACTGAAGCTTTCTTT
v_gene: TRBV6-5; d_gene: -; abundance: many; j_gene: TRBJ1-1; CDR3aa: CASRPGLRTEAFF; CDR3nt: TGTGCCAGCAGACCGGGACTTCGCACTGAAGCTTTCTTT
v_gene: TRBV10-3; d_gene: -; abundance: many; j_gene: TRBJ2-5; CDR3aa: CAISQGGRETQYF; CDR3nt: TGTGCCATCAGTCAAGGGGGACGAGAGACCCAGTACTTC
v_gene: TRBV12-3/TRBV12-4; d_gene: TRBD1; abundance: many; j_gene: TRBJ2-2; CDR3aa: CASNPFDRAPGELFF; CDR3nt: TGTGCCAGCAACCCCTTTGACAGGGCCCCCGGGGAGCTGTTTTTT
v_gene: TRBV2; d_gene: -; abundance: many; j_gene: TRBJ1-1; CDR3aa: CASSEVRRTEAFF; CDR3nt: TGTGCCAGCAGTGAAGTTCGACGGACTGAAGCTTTCTTT
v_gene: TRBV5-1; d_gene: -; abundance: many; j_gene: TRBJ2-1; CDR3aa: CASSVPSYNEQFF; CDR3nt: TGCGCCAGCAGCGTTCCCTCCTACAATGAGCAGTTCTTC
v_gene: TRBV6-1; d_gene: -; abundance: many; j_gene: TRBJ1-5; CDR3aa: CASSFGHDSNQPQHF; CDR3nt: TGTGCCAGCAGTTTCGGCCACGATAGCAATCAGCCCCAGCATTTT
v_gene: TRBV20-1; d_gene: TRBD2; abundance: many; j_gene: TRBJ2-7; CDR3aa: CSANPSGGSYEQYF; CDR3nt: TGCAGTGCTAATCCCTCGGGAGGCTCCTACGAGCAGTACTTC
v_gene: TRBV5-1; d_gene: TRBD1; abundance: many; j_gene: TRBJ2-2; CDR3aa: CASSPGTGGWPGELFF; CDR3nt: TGCGCCAGCAGCCCCGGGACAGGGGGCTGGCCCGGGGAGCTGTTTTTT
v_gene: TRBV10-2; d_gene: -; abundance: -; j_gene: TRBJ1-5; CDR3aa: CASSESVVNGNQPQHF; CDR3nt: TGCGCCAGCAGTGAGTCGGTGGTGAATGGCAATCAGCCCCAGCATTTT
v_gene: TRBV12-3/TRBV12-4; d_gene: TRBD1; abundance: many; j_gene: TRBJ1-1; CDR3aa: CATGTALNTEAFF; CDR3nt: TGTGCCACAGGGACAGCCTTGAACACTGAAGCTTTCTTT
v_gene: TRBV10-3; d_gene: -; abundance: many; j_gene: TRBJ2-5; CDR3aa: CAISKGPMGQETQYF; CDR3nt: TGTGCCATCAGTAAGGGACCTATGGGCCAAGAGACCCAGTACTTC
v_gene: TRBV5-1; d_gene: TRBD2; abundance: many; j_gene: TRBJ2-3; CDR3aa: CASSVAGISTDTQYF; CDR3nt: TGCGCCAGCAGCGTAGCGGGGATTAGCACAGATACGCAGTATTTT
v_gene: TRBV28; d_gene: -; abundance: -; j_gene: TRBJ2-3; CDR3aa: CVSRGRQITDTLYF; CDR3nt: TGTGTCAGCAGAGGACGGCAGATCACAGATACGCTGTATTTT
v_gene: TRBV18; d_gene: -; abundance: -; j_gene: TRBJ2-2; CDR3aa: CASSPASIPSGGELFF; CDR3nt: TGTGCCAGCTCACCAGCGTCTATCCCCTCTGGAGGGGAGCTGTTTTTT
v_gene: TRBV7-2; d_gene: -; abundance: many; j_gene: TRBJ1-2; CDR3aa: CASSLTGTDYGYTF; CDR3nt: TGTGCCAGCAGCTTAACGGGGACGGACTATGGCTACACCTTC
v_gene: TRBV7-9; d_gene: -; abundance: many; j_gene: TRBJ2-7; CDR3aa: CASSLGQVGEQYF; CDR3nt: TGTGCCAGCAGCTTAGGACAGGTTGGCGAGCAGTACTTC
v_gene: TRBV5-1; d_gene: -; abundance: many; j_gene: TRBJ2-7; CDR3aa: CASRARPSYEQYF; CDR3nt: TGCGCCAGCCGCGCAAGACCTAGTTACGAGCAGTACTTC
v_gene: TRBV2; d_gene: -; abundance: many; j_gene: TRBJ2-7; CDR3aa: CASSPELGGEQYF; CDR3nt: TGTGCCAGCAGCCCCGAGCTTGGAGGCGAGCAGTACTTC
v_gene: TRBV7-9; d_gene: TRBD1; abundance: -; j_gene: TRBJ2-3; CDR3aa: CASMQDRGDTQYF; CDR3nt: TGTGCCAGCATGCAGGACAGGGGAGATACGCAGTATTTT
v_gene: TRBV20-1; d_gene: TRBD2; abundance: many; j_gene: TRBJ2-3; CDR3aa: CSARVVRGGLGATDTQYF; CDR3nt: TGCAGTGCTAGAGTGGTGCGGGGGGGCTTGGGGGCCACAGATACGCAGTATTTT
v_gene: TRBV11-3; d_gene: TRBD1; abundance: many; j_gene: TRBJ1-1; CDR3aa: CASSRGQGAVGEAFF; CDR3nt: TGTGCCAGCAGCCGGGGACAGGGGGCCGTAGGAGAAGCTTTCTTT
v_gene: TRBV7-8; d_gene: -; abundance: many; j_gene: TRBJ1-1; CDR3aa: CATGKTATEAFF; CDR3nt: TGTGCCACCGGCAAGACAGCCACTGAAGCTTTCTTT
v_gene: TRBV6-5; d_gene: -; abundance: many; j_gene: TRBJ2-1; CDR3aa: CASSPDTYNEQFF; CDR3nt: TGTGCCAGCAGTCCTGACACGTACAATGAGCAGTTCTTC
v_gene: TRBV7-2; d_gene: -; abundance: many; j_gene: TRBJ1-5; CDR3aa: CASSWGAGPNQPQHF; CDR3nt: TGTGCCAGCAGCTGGGGGGCAGGCCCCAATCAGCCCCAGCATTTT
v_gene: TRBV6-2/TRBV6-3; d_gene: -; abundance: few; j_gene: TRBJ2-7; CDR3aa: CASSYGARSSYEQYF; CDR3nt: TGTGCCAGCAGTTATGGGGCGAGGAGCTCCTACGAGCAGTACTTC
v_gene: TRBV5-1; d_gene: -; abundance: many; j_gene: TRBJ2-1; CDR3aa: CASSLVGPGPNNEQFF; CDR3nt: TGCGCCAGCAGCTTGGTAGGTCCGGGACCAAACAATGAGCAGTTCTTC
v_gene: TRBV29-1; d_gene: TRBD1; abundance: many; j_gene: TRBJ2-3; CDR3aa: CSVDQGQGVADTQYF; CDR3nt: TGCAGCGTTGACCAGGGACAGGGGGTGGCAGATACGCAGTATTTT
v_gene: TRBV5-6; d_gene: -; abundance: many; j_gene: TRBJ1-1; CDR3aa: CASSSRGRNTEAFF; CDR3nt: TGTGCCAGCAGCTCGAGGGGGAGGAACACTGAAGCTTTCTTT
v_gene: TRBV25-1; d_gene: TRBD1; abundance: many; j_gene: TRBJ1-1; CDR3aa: CASSRDRVTEAFF; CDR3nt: TGTGCCAGCAGCCGGGACAGGGTCACTGAAGCTTTCTTT
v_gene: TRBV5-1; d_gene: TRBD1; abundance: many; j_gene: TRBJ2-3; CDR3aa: CASSPRDSGLGTDTQYF; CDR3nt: TGCGCCAGCAGCCCCCGGGACAGCGGTTTGGGGACAGATACGCAGTATTTT
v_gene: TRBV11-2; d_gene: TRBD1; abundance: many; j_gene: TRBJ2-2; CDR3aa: CASSPGQGDTGELFF; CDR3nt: TGTGCCAGCAGTCCGGGACAGGGGGACACCGGGGAGCTGTTTTTT
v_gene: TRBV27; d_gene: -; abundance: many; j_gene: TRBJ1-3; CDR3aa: CASSLTPTPGNTIYF; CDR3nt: TGTGCCAGCAGTTTAACACCTACTCCTGGAAACACCATATATTTT
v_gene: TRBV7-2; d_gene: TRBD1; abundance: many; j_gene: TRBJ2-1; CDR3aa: CASTETGGNEQFF; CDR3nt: TGTGCCAGCACCGAAACAGGGGGCAATGAGCAGTTCTTC
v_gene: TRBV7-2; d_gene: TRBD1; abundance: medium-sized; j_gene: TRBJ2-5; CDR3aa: CASSPGTEETQYF; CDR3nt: TGTGCCAGCAGCCCCGGGACAGAAGAGACCCAGTACTTC
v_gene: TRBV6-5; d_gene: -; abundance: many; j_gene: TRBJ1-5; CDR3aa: CASRQGGDQPQHF; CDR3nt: TGTGCCAGCAGACAGGGCGGGGATCAGCCCCAGCATTTT
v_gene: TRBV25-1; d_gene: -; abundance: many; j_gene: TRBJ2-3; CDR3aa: CASSPFGQSTDTQYF; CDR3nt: TGTGCCAGCAGCCCCTTTGGGCAGTCCACAGATACGCAGTATTTT
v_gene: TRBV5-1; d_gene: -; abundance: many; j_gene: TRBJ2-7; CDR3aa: CASSLALGSYEQYF; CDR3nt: TGCGCCAGCAGCTTGGCCTTAGGGTCCTACGAGCAGTACTTC
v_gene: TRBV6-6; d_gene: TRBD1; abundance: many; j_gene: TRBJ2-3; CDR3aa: CASSKQGVSTDTQYF; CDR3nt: TGTGCCAGCAGTAAACAGGGGGTTAGCACAGATACGCAGTATTTT
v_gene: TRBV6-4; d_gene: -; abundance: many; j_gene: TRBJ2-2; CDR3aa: CASRAPLSGELFF; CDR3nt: TGTGCCAGCAGGGCTCCCTTGAGCGGGGAGCTGTTTTTT
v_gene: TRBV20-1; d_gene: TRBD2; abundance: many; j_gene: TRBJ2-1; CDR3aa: CSARDWRGVYNEQFF; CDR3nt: TGCAGTGCTAGAGATTGGCGGGGGGTTTACAATGAGCAGTTCTTC
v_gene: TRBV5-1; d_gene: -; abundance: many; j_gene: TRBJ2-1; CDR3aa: CASSLGIVGVNEQFF; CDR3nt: TGCGCCAGCAGCCTTGGAATCGTAGGGGTTAATGAGCAGTTCTTC
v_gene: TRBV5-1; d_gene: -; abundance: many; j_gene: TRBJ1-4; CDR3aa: CASSLAGTDEKLFF; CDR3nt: TGCGCCAGCAGCTTGGCCGGGACTGACGAAAAACTGTTTTTT
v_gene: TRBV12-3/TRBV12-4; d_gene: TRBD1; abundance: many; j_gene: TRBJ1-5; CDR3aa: CASSSGTGPPQPQHF; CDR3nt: TGTGCCAGCAGTTCCGGGACAGGTCCCCCTCAGCCCCAGCATTTT
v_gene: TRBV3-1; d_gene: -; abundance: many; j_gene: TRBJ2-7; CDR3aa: CASSQGQANYVEQYF; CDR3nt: TGTGCCAGCAGCCAAGGTCAGGCAAACTACGTTGAGCAGTACTTC
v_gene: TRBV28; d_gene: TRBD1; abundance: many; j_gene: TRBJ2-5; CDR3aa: CASGGTGIQETQYF; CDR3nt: TGTGCCAGCGGCGGGACAGGGATACAAGAGACCCAGTACTTC
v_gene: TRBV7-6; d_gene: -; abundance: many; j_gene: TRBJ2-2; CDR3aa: CASSPIAGTDTGELFF; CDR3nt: TGTGCCAGCAGCCCAATCGCCGGGACCGACACCGGGGAGCTGTTTTTT